The 10 T cell receptor beta chains listed next were all sequenced from one sample in a study of blood T cell repertoires in COVID-19. Only in-frame clones appear in the TCRdb table, and some are missing; sequencing was by immunoSEQ multiplex PCR. The table shows fewer than 400,000 clones, with about nine tenths occurring only once. Sequenced input: PBMCs or T cells enriched from blood (not recorded which). These receptors all come from a man aged 30 to 39 who had recovered from COVID-19.

V usage is TRBV11-2 and J usage is TRBJ2-2; 8 bases are a match to TRBD2. CDR1 is SGHAT, CDR2 FQNNGV, per germline. This CDR3 contains 18 residues. Germline trimming cut 1 base from V and 3 bases from J; bases unmatched to any gene: 10. CDR3 region: CASSLGFMGLEYTGELFF. For the CDR3, the DNA is TGTGCCAGCAGCTTAGGATTTATGGGACTAGAGTACACCGGGGAGCTGTTTTTT. Combining the CDR3 with reference TRBV11-2 and TRBJ2-2 gives the whole variable domain EAGVAQSPRYKIIEKRQSVAFWCNPISGHATLYWYQQILGQGPKLLIQFQNNGVVDDSQLPKDRFSAERLKGVDSTLKIQPAKLEDSAVYLCASSLGFMGLEYTGELFFGEGSRLTVL.

The chain recombines TRBV28 with TRBJ2-7; the match to TRBD2 covers 8 bases. After removal of 3 bases from V and 5 bases from J, the junction contained 6 bases not matched to a gene. Germline V CDR1 and CDR2: MDHEN, SYDVKM. The CDR3 extends over 14 amino acids. DNA of the CDR3: TGTGCCAGCAGTTTCTCGCGGGGGGTGGACGAGCAGTACTTC. Protein sequence: CASSFSRGVDEQYF. The variable domain in full, with the rest retrieved from reference TRBV28 and TRBJ2-7, is DVKVTQSSRYLVKRTGEKVFLECVQDMDHENMFWYRQDPGLGLRLIYFSYDVKMKEKGDIPEGYSVSREKKERFSLILESASTNQTSMYLCASSFSRGVDEQYFGPGTRLTVT.

The chain links TRBV11-3 to TRBJ2-1, with D tentatively TRBD2 (5 bases). V dropped 1 base and J dropped 8 bases, with 9 bases sitting between them. Germline V gene sequence: CDR1 SGHNT, CDR2 YENEEA. CDR3 length equals 13 residues. This CDR3 reads CASSLVRRDEQFF. The DNA for the CDR3 is TGTGCCAGCAGCTTAGTAAGGCGGGATGAGCAGTTCTTC.

The rearrangement joins TRBV27 to TRBJ2-7; TRBD1 matches 7 bases. The CDR3 runs 14 residues. Looked up from germline, CDR1 is MNHEY and CDR2 is SMNVEV (reference sequence). The ends lost 4 bases at V and 5 bases at J; junction bases unmatched: 8. CDR3 sequence reads: CASSSLDRVHEQYF. CDR3 DNA: TGTGCCAGCAGTTCCCTCGACAGGGTTCACGAGCAGTACTTC.

The chain joins TRBV4-1 to TRBJ1-2, with D perhaps TRBD1 (5 bases). Germline values: CDR1 MGHRA, CDR2 YSYEKL. The CDR3 consists of 12 residues. Deletions cut 1 base from V and 6 bases from J, with 6 bases between. The CDR3 DNA follows: TGCGCCAGCAGCCAAGTGACAGATGGCTACACCTTC. Translating it yields CASSQVTDGYTF.

The rearrangement uses TRBV29-1 and TRBJ2-2; 7 nucleotides match TRBD2. Germline CDR1 and CDR2: SQVTM and ANQGSEA. Trimming at V came to 7 bases and at J to 6 bases, leaving 2 bases not matched to a gene. This CDR3 has 11 amino acids. The CDR3 DNA sequence: TGCAGCGGCGGGAGTCCCGGGGAGCTGTTTTTT. Its translation: CSGGSPGELFF.

V usage is TRBV28 and J usage is TRBJ1-1, with D uncertain. CDR1 is MDHEN, CDR2 SYDVKM, per germline. The CDR3 loop spans 12 amino acids. Trimming took 2 bases from V and 5 from J, leaving 6 bases between them. The CDR3 loop reads CASSLVATEAFF. CDR3 sequence (DNA): TGTGCCAGCAGTTTAGTAGCAACTGAAGCTTTCTTT.

This rearrangement joins TRBV27 to TRBJ2-3; D ambiguous. Germline CDR1 is MNHEY and CDR2 is SMNVEV (reference sequence). With 0 bases removed from V and 2 bases from J, the gap between germline ends came to 3 bases. This CDR3 region has 13 residues. In DNA form, the CDR3 reads TGTGCCAGCAGTTTATCGGCCACAGATACGCAGTATTTT. As protein: CASSLSATDTQYF.

V gene TRBV5-1 combines with J gene TRBJ1-1; 9 bases agree with TRBD1. Losses at the gene ends were 2 bases for V and 1 base for J; bases not matched to a gene: 3. Germline V lookup: CDR1 SGHRS, CDR2 YFSETQ. The CDR3 runs 15 residues. CDR3: CASSFGTGQNTEAFF. The CDR3 nucleotides read TGCGCCAGCAGCTTCGGGACAGGGCAGAACACTGAAGCTTTCTTT.

The chain has TRBV5-1 and TRBJ1-6; tentative D call: TRBD1 (5 bases). V was trimmed by 0 bases and J by 8 bases, leaving 15 bases between them. The CDR3 contains 16 residues. From germline, CDR1 is SGHRS and CDR2 YFSETQ. The CDR3, as DNA: TGCGCCAGCAGCTTGGTGGCCAGGGCTAGGGATTCACCCCTCCACTTT. This translates into CASSLVARARDSPLHF.